This T cell receptor (beta chain) comes out of a study of shared clonotypes between healthy human individuals. There are 14 residues in the CDR3. CDR1 SQVTM and CDR2 ANQGSEA come from the germline V gene. V lost 0 bases to trimming and J lost 1 base, with 9 bases between them. Using about 220 ng DNA, approximately 27,000 T cell genomes, the sorted-subset replicate PCRs were run. Methods used by the authors: Junction-only immunoSEQ sequences carried no quality scores, so filtering differed. Method: immunoSEQ multiplex PCR; TCRdb's copy keeps in-frame clones and lacks some. The DNA gave D and trimming, while V, J and clone size come from that table. The table records just over 2,000,000 clones, 85% to 95% of them present only once.

The gene calls are TRBV29-1 and TRBJ1-1; D not certain. The source of this sequence is a man younger than 30 in good health. The sequenced sample was naive CD4+ T cells sorted from blood. As for subset: CD45RA+ positively selected. This CDR3 is CSVEEWLENTEAFF. The CDR3 region has the DNA TGCAGCGTTGAAGAGTGGCTTGAGAACACTGAAGCTTTCTTT.